The T cell receptor (beta chain) described here comes from a study of CD8+ T cells in alopecia areata. Study as a whole: A 6-month period off drug followed tofacitinib, which lasted 6 to 18 months.

RNA, once extracted, was reverse transcribed into cDNA for use as the sequencing template. Profiling relied on immunoSEQ multiplex PCR, and the TCRdb table lists in-frame clones only, not all of them. The table includes approximately 210,000 clones, 55% to 70% detected once. The J segment lost 8 bases and the V segment lost 3 bases, leaving 11 bases of the junction unmatched. In germline, CDR1 is MNHEY, CDR2 SMNVEV (reference sequence). This CDR3 comprises 16 residues. Treatment meaning: oral pan-JAK inhibitor, 5-10 mg twice daily. This rearrangement joins TRBV27 to TRBJ1-4, with 8 nucleotides matching TRBD1. This specimen consisted of CD4+ T cells sorted from blood, obtained at week 4, from a patient treated with tofacitinib. The receptor was isolated from a human donor with alopecia areata. The CDR3 coding sequence is TGTGCCAGCAGTTTCGACAGGGGAGGGAAGAACGAAAAACTGTTTTTT. Translated: CASSFDRGGKNEKLFF.